This TCR beta chain is drawn from a study of T cell repertoires in cytomegalovirus infection. Background on the study: It was the public TCR beta signatures that indicated both CMV infection and matching HLA type.

TCRdb processed the reads anew with MiXCR; each CDR3 protein has one entry. The sample carries some 940,000 distinct CDR3 sequences, around 31% recorded once. CDR1 and CDR2 (germline): SGHDT, YYEEEE. With 4 bases removed from V and 8 bases from J, the gap between germline ends came to 16 bases. This CDR3 spans 14 amino acids. Points on this clonotype: Its target is unknown.

Study-level points and caveats: People with CMV and the relevant HLA were identified by cumulative public TCR beta family frequency. Ex vivo responses were dominated by HLA-C-restricted CMV-specific TCR beta clonotypes.

The receptor was derived from a human donor in good health (CMV status not recorded). Some clones in this sample may be carry-over from other donors' samples. This chain joins TRBV5-6 and TRBJ2-1, with D maybe TRBD1 (6 bases). Sequencing was performed on cultured CD8+ T cells from PBMCs, taken from culture after CMV antigen stimulation. This CDR3 is CASSGGRPRDEQFF. CDR3 nucleotide sequence: TGTGCCAGCAGCGGGGGCAGGCCTCGTGATGAGCAGTTCTTC.